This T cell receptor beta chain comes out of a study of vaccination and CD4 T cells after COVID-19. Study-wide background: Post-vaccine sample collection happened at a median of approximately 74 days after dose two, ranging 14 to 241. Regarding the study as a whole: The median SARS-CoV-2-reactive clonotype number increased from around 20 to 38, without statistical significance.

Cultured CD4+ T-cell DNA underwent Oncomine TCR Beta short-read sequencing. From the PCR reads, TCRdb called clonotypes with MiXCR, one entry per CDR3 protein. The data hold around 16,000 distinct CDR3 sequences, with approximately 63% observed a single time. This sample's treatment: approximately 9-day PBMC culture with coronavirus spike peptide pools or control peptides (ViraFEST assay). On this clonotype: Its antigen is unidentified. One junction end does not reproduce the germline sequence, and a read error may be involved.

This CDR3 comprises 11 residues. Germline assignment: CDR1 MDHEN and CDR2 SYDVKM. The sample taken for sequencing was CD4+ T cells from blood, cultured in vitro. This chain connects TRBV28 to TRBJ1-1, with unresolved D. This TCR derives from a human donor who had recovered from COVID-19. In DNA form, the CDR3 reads TGTGCCAGCAGTTTATCTAGGGAAGCTATCTTT. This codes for CASSLSREAIF.